This T cell receptor (beta chain) was captured by sequencing in a study of blood T cell repertoires in COVID-19 (dated by TCRdb to 2019 to 2021). As for the study more broadly: Samples from collaborators originated in the United States, Italy and Spain and spanned both the acute and convalescent phases of COVID-19. Where available, HLA class I and class II types were taken from metadata supplied by the sample provider and were not determined by assay-based typing. The dataset comprised deeply sampled blood TCRbeta repertoires from subjects exposed to, actively infected with, or recovered from COVID-19. The samples were drawn from two sources: the first 160 participants of the ongoing ImmuneRACE study, and 1,000 to 1,500 subjects contributed by 6 global collaborators. Sample metadata almost always included a de-identified subject ID, COVID-19 status, age in years and sex. The prospective study material was composed of cDNA or gDNA derived from T cells, B-cell-depleted T cells, or PBMCs. The repertoires were made available in a free public database intended to serve as a resource for research on the immune response to SARS-CoV-2. Overall study outcomes, separate from this receptor: Clinical and demographic metadata were provided uncurated, with the amount varying by source and participant.

V sheds 0 bases and J sheds 3 bases, leaving 12 bases between their ends. CDR1 and CDR2 are drawn from the germline V gene (reference sequence): LGHDT, YNNKEL. The CDR3 measures 15 amino acids from cysteine to phenylalanine. Only CDR3 DNA is held: 45 bases, read in frame from base 1. Each collaborating institution followed its own protocols to collect whole blood in K2EDTA tubes. Collaborator samples were shipped for TCRbeta analysis as frozen whole blood, isolated PBMCs, or DNA extracted from either sample type. On this clone itself: Its antigen has not been determined. No base quality information exists; no much larger clone differs at one position.

TCRbeta CDR3 regions were amplified from genomic DNA by means of the immunoSEQ Assay, a bias-controlled multiplex PCR. The original methods were these. Nucleated cell counts per sample were estimated from amplification of reference gene primers within the assay. Sequence reads were collapsed and filtered to measure the absolute abundance of every unique TCRbeta CDR3 rearrangement. For each sample, productive Simpson clonality was calculated as the square root of Simpson's diversity index over productive rearrangements. TCRdb took over this immuneACCESS table, retaining in-frame rearrangements with V and J assigned. Such tables are incomplete; in checked studies, under half of the missing clones stem from an unresolved V gene, and the remainder is unexplained. From that table come the V and J calls and clone size; the DNA was used to work out D and trimming. The sample includes 130,000 to 150,000 clones, with about 87% observed a single time. 5.5% to 7.5% of the sample lies in the top ten.

The receptor chain draws on TRBV3-1 (or the pseudogene TRBV3-2) and TRBJ2-7, with a tentative D gene TRBD2 over 6 matching bases. The sequencing input was peripheral blood. The sequence came from an elderly man with acute or convalescent COVID-19. This receptor has the CDR3 CASSQDALGGYEQYF. In nucleotides, the sequence is TGTGCCAGCAGCCAAGACGCTCTCGGGGGCTACGAGCAGTACTTC.